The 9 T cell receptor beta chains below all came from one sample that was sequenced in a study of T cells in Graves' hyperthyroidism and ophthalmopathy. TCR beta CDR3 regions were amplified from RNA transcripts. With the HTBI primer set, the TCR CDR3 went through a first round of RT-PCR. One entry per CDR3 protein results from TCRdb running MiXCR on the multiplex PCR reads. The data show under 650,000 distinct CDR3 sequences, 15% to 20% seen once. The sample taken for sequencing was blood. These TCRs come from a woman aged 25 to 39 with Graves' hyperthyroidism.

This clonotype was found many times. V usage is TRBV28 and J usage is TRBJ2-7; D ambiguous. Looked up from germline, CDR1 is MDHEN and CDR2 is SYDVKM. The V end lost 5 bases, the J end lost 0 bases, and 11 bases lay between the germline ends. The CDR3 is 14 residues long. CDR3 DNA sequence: TGTGCCAGCAGTCTTCTGCGGAACTCCTACGAGCAGTACTTC. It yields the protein CASSLLRNSYEQYF. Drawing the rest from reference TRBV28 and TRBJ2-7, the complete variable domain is DVKVTQSSRYLVKRTGEKVFLECVQDMDHENMFWYRQDPGLGLRLIYFSYDVKMKEKGDIPEGYSVSREKKERFSLILESASTNQTSMYLCASSLLRNSYEQYFGPGTRLTVT.

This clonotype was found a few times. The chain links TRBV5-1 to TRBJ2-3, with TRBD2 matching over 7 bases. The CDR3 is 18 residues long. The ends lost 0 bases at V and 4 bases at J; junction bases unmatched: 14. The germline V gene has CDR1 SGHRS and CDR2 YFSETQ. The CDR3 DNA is TGCGCCAGCAGCTTGGCCTCTGTGGCGGGAGTTTCGCCAGATACGCAGTATTTT. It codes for CASSLASVAGVSPDTQYF.

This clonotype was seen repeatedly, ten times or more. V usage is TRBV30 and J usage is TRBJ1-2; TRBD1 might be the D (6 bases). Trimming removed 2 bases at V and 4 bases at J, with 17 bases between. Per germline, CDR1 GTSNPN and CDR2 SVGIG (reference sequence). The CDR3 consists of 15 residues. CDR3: CAWSRTDRAGYGYTF. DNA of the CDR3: TGTGCCTGGAGTAGGACAGACAGAGCCGGCTATGGCTACACCTTC.

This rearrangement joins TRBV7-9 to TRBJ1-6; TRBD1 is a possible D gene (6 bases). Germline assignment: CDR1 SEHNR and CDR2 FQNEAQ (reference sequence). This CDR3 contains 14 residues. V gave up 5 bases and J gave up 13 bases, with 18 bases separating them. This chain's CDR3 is CASSVDRRGSPLHF. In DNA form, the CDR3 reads TGTGCCAGCAGCGTTGACAGGAGGGGATCTCCCCTCCACTTT.

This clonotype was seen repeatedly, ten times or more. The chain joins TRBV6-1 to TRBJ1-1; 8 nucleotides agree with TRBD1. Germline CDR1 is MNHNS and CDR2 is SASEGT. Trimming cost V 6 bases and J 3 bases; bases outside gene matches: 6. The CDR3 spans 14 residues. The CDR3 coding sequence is TGTGCCAGCAGCCCTGGGACAGGATACACTGAAGCTTTCTTT. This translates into CASSPGTGYTEAFF.

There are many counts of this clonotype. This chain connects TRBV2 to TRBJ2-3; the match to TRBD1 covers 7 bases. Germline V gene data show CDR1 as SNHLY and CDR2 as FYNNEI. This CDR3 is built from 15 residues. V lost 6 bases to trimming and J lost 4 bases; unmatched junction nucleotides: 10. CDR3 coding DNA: TGTGCCAGCAGAAGAGAACAGGGGTTTGCAGATACGCAGTATTTT. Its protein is CASRREQGFADTQYF. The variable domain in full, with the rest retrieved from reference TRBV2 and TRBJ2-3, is EPEVTQTPSHQVTQMGQEVILRCVPISNHLYFYWYRQILGQKVEFLVSFYNNEISEKSEIFDDQFSVERPDGSNFTLKIRSTKLEDSAMYFCASRREQGFADTQYFGPGTRLTVL.

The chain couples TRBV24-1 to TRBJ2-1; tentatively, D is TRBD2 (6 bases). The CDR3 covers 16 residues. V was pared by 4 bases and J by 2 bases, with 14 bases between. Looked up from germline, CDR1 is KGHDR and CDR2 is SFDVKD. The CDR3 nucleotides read TGTGCCACCAGTGACGCCGTAGCGGCGACCTACAATGAGCAGTTCTTC. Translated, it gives CATSDAVAATYNEQFF.

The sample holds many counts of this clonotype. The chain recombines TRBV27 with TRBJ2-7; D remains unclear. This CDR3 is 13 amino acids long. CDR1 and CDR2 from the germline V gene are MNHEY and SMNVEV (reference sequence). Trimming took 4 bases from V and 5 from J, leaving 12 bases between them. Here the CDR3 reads CASSSFLVHEQYF. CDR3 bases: TGTGCCAGCAGTTCGTTCCTGGTCCACGAGCAGTACTTC.

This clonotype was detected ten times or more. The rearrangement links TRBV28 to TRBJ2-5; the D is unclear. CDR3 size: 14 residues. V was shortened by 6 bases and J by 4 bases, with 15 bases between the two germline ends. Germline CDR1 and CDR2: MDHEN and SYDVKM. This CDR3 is CASSPPGRPETQYF. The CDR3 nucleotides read TGTGCCAGCAGCCCCCCCGGACGTCCAGAGACCCAGTACTTC. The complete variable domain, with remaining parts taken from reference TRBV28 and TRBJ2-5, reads DVKVTQSSRYLVKRTGEKVFLECVQDMDHENMFWYRQDPGLGLRLIYFSYDVKMKEKGDIPEGYSVSREKKERFSLILESASTNQTSMYLCASSPPGRPETQYFGPGTRLLVL.